This TCR beta chain was identified in a study of OX40 agonist ivuxolimab in advanced cancers. About the research overall: Six ivuxolimab dose levels, 0.01 to 10 mg/kg, were given intravenously every 2 weeks. Partial responses occurred in Three dose-escalation patients, one with hepatocellular carcinoma and two with cutaneous melanoma.

With 4 bases clipped from V and 5 bases from J, the junction kept 7 bases outside the gene matches. Germline CDR1 SEHNR, CDR2 FQNEAQ (reference sequence). The CDR3 sequence is 14 residues long. Patients were ineligible given autoimmune disease history or systemic immunosuppression. Study-wide results and limits: Average numbers of expanded clones were greater in CD8+ T cells than in CD4+.

The method was immunoSEQ multiplex PCR; TCRdb's version includes in-frame clones alone and lacks a portion of them. The sample lists 76,000 or so clones; about 89% were seen once. About this clone: The target antigen is unknown.

The TCR was taken from an adult with an advanced solid tumor such as melanoma, head and neck, liver or kidney cancer. The chain combines TRBV7-9 with TRBJ2-7, with 8 bases fitting TRBD1. Sequences were derived from CD4+ or CD8+ T cells sorted from blood, sampled in a trial of the OX40 agonist ivuxolimab. CDR3 coding DNA: TGTGCCAGCAGCTCGGAAGCAGGGGGCCACGAGCAGTACTTC. Translation gives CASSSEAGGHEQYF.